The 25 T cell receptor beta chains presented below share a single source sample, sequenced in a study of cytomegalovirus exposure and HLA in healthy donors. Primers for the PCR totalled 60 Vbeta and 13 Jbeta. Sequencing used immunoSEQ multiplex PCR; TCRdb keeps in-frame clones, though not all of them. Of over 130,000 clones detected, around 75% appear once; the ten largest clones hold around 1.3%. Sequencing was carried out using PBMCs. The receptors derive from a female donor in good health and CMV-seronegative.

The chain is built from TRBV27 and TRBJ1-1; 11 bases agree with TRBD1. Germline CDR1 reads MNHEY; CDR2 reads SMNVEV (reference sequence). The trim removed 4 bases at V and 4 bases at J, leaving 2 bases unmatched. The CDR3 covers 14 residues. CDR3: CASSYGQGATEAFF. The CDR3 DNA sequence: TGTGCCAGCAGTTACGGACAGGGGGCCACTGAAGCTTTCTTT.

This sequence joins TRBV6-5 and TRBJ1-5, with 7 bases that match TRBD1. This CDR3 spans 16 amino acids. V lost 0 bases, J lost 2 bases, and 4 bases stayed unmatched. Germline-derived CDR1 and CDR2 are MNHEY and SVGAGI. The CDR3 DNA follows: TGTGCCAGCAGTTACTCAGGGGGCGCGGGCAATCAGCCCCAGCATTTT. It translates to CASSYSGGAGNQPQHF.

The chain is built from TRBV2 and TRBJ1-5, with TRBD1 matching 8 bases. The CDR3 extends over 15 amino acids. Germline V gene lookup returns CDR1 SNHLY and CDR2 FYNNEI. The trim removed 5 bases at V and 6 bases at J, leaving 9 bases unmatched. CDR3 protein: CASSPQGAGIQPQHF. CDR3 bases: TGTGCCAGCAGTCCTCAGGGGGCGGGTATTCAGCCCCAGCATTTT.

This clone has a handful of counts. The rearrangement joins TRBV6-1 to TRBJ2-3; 10 bases line up with TRBD1. Losses at the gene ends were 6 bases for V and 11 bases for J; bases not matched to a gene: 14. The CDR3 extends over 15 amino acids. Germline V lookup: CDR1 MNHNS, CDR2 SASEGT. The CDR3 is CASSRDRGGIMGQYF. CDR3 nucleotides: TGTGCCAGCAGCCGGGACAGGGGAGGGATCATGGGGCAGTATTTT.

This chain uses TRBV7-9 with TRBJ1-1; no definite D call. The V and J ends lost 0 bases and 4 bases respectively, with 9 bases between them. Germline loops: CDR1 SEHNR, CDR2 FQNEAQ (reference sequence). CDR3 size: 14 residues. CDR3 region: CASSLAPSTTEAFF. The CDR3, as DNA: TGTGCCAGCAGCTTAGCGCCCAGTACCACTGAAGCTTTCTTT. Supplemented by reference TRBV7-9 and TRBJ1-1, the full variable domain reads DTGVSQNPRHKITKRGQNVTFRCDPISEHNRLYWYRQTLGQGPEFLTYFQNEAQLEKSRLLSDRFSAERPKGSFSTLEIQRTEQGDSAMYLCASSLAPSTTEAFFGQGTRLTVV.

The chain joins TRBV6-5 to TRBJ2-7; D remains unclear. Germline lookup yields CDR1 MNHEY and CDR2 SVGAGI. Trimming left V 5 bases short and J 3 bases short, with 11 bases between. The CDR3 has 13 amino acids. CDR3 amino acids: CASSPREYYEQYF. CDR3 DNA: TGTGCCAGCAGTCCTCGCGAGTACTACGAGCAGTACTTC.

The V call is TRBV6-6, the J call TRBJ2-7; 10 bases agree with TRBD2. The germline gives CDR1 MNHNY, CDR2 SVGAGI (reference sequence). The V gene end was trimmed by 8 bases and the J gene end by 0 bases; junction bases not matched to a gene: 10. This CDR3 is built from 16 residues. CDR3 region: CASYFGLAESSYEQYF. The DNA of the CDR3 is TGTGCCAGCTATTTTGGACTAGCGGAGAGCTCCTACGAGCAGTACTTC.

The chain combines TRBV9 with TRBJ2-7; 9 bases fit TRBD2. The CDR3 runs to 15 residues. Germline V gene lookup returns CDR1 SGDLS and CDR2 YYNGEE. V was clipped by 4 bases and J by 3 bases; unmatched bases: 8. CDR3 sequence reads: CASSPSGRSGYEQYF. The DNA of the CDR3 is TGTGCCAGCAGCCCCAGCGGGAGGTCCGGCTACGAGCAGTACTTC. The whole variable domain, filled in from reference TRBV9 and TRBJ2-7, reads DSGVTQTPKHLITATGQRVTLRCSPRSGDLSVYWYQQSLDQGLQFLIQYYNGEERAKGNILERFSAQQFPDLHSELNLSSLELGDSALYFCASSPSGRSGYEQYFGPGTRLTVT.

The CDR3, as DNA: TGTGCCAGCAGGATGCTAGCGGGAGGGGGAGATACGCAGTATTTT. Translation gives CASRMLAGGGDTQYF. This chain links TRBV6-4 with TRBJ2-3; 12 nucleotides align to TRBD2. CDR3 length equals 15 residues. With 6 bases clipped from V and 5 bases from J, the junction kept 6 bases outside the gene matches. Per germline, CDR1 MRHNA and CDR2 SNTAGT.

This rearrangement joins TRBV29-1 to TRBJ1-1, with D possibly TRBD1 on 6 matching bases. Per germline, CDR1 SQVTM and CDR2 ANQGSEA. The CDR3 has 13 amino acids. V gave up 7 bases and J gave up 0 bases, with 12 bases separating them. CDR3 region: CSARQDLNTEAFF. The CDR3 DNA follows: TGCAGCGCTCGACAGGATTTGAACACTGAAGCTTTCTTT.

The CDR3 DNA reads as TGTGCCACCAGCAGAGGAACGGGACAGACCTACGAGCAGTACTTC. Translation gives CATSRGTGQTYEQYF. The rearrangement joins TRBV15 to TRBJ2-7; 7 nucleotides match TRBD1. The V segment lost 1 base and the J segment 2 bases; nucleotides outside the gene matches: 5. CDR1 is LNHNV and CDR2 is YYDKDF in the germline V gene (reference sequence). This CDR3 contains 15 residues.

J is TRBJ2-7 and V is TRBV19, with D possibly TRBD1 on 5 matching bases. CDR1 is LNHDA, CDR2 SQIVND, per germline (reference sequence). This CDR3 has 13 residues. Trimming removed 5 bases at V and 4 bases at J, with 12 bases between. CDR3 protein: CASSPRQYYEQYF. CDR3 DNA sequence: TGTGCCAGTAGTCCTCGACAGTATTACGAGCAGTACTTC. Looking up the rest from reference TRBV19 and TRBJ2-7 gives the full variable domain: DGGITQSPKYLFRKEGQNVTLSCEQNLNHDAMYWYRQDPGQGLRLIYYSQIVNDFQKGDIAEGYSVSREKKESFPLTVTSAQKNPTAFYLCASSPRQYYEQYFGPGTRLTVT.

The V and J genes are TRBV6-1 and TRBJ2-5; unclear D gene. V lost 6 bases and J lost 2, with 10 bases in between. The CDR3 sequence is 13 residues long. Germline CDR1 is MNHNS and CDR2 is SASEGT. This chain's CDR3 is CASRTHRQETQYF. CDR3 DNA: TGTGCCAGCAGAACACACCGACAAGAGACCCAGTACTTC.

The chain recombines TRBV5-5 with TRBJ2-1; D may be TRBD1 (6 bases). The CDR3 totals 15 residues. Trimming stripped 4 bases from V and 3 bases from J, with 14 bases between. Germline CDR1 reads SGHKS; CDR2 reads YYEKEE (reference sequence). CDR3 coding DNA: TGTGCCAGCAGCCGTTGGGCAGGGGACTACAATGAGCAGTTCTTC. Translation gives CASSRWAGDYNEQFF.

The gene calls are TRBV2 and TRBJ1-2, with a weak D call TRBD1 (6 bases). The CDR3 is 12 residues long. V gave up 2 bases and J gave up 9 bases, with 10 bases separating them. Germline CDR1 reads SNHLY; CDR2 reads FYNNEI. CDR3 coding DNA: TGTGCCAGCAGTGAATGGACAGACAGCTACACCTTC. Its translation is CASSEWTDSYTF.

The chain has TRBV7-9 and TRBJ2-2; D not resolved. V lost 5 bases, J lost 2 bases, and 9 bases lay in between. Germline V CDR1 and CDR2: SEHNR, FQNEAQ (reference sequence). This CDR3 comprises 14 residues. CDR3 loop: CASSLESNTGELFF. CDR3 nucleotide sequence: TGTGCCAGCAGCCTCGAGTCTAACACCGGGGAGCTGTTTTTT.

The chain employs TRBV13 and TRBJ2-7; 10 positions agree with TRBD2. Germline CDR1 PRHDT, CDR2 FYEKMQ (reference sequence). This CDR3 spans 16 amino acids. V dropped 0 bases and J dropped 2; count of bases not matched to a gene: 4. The DNA for the CDR3 is TGTGCCAGCAGCTTAGGGCTAGCGGGAGATGCCTACGAGCAGTACTTC. Translation: CASSLGLAGDAYEQYF.

The chain uses TRBV4-1 and TRBJ2-7, with 7 bases lining up with TRBD2. V was clipped by 4 bases and J by 1 base; unmatched bases: 4. Germline CDR1 reads MGHRA; CDR2 reads YSYEKL. This CDR3 contains 14 residues. CDR3 protein: CASSPGDYSYEQYF. The CDR3 DNA reads as TGCGCCAGCAGCCCCGGGGACTATTCCTACGAGCAGTACTTC.

The chain couples TRBV2 to TRBJ1-1, with D possibly matching TRBD1 (5 bases). V was cut by 6 bases and J by 4 bases, with 12 bases left in between. The CDR3 consists of 13 residues. The germline CDR1 and CDR2 sequences are SNHLY and FYNNEI. CDR3 sequence (DNA): TGTGCCAGCAGGACAGACCAGGGCACTGAAGCTTTCTTT. Translation: CASRTDQGTEAFF. The variable domain in full, with the rest retrieved from reference TRBV2 and TRBJ1-1, is EPEVTQTPSHQVTQMGQEVILRCVPISNHLYFYWYRQILGQKVEFLVSFYNNEISEKSEIFDDQFSVERPDGSNFTLKIRSTKLEDSAMYFCASRTDQGTEAFFGQGTRLTVV.

Only a few counts were recorded for this clone. The V call is TRBV5-6, the J call TRBJ2-1; TRBD1 might be the D (7 bases). Germline-derived CDR1 and CDR2 are SGHDT and YYEEEE. This CDR3 is 16 amino acids long. The ends were cut back, 4 bases at V and 2 bases at J, with 16 bases in the middle. The CDR3 loop reads CASSPAEGAPYNEQFF. The CDR3 region has the DNA TGTGCCAGCAGCCCCGCGGAGGGGGCACCCTACAATGAGCAGTTCTTC.

V gene TRBV19 combines with J gene TRBJ2-7; D is perhaps TRBD2 (6 bases). This CDR3 spans 14 amino acids. Trimming removed 4 bases at V and 7 bases at J, with 17 bases between. The germline V gene has CDR1 LNHDA and CDR2 SQIVND (reference sequence). CDR3 sequence reads: CASSTGTYLDEQYF. The CDR3 bases are TGTGCCAGTAGTACCGGGACTTATCTGGATGAGCAGTACTTC.

The chain recombines TRBV6-5 with TRBJ1-5, with 7 bases lining up with TRBD1. The V gene's germline CDR1 is MNHEY and CDR2 SVGAGI. This CDR3 is built from 15 residues. Unmatched junction bases numbered 10, after V lost 5 bases and J lost 6 bases. CDR3: CASSQGTAASQPQHF. For the CDR3, the DNA is TGTGCCAGCAGTCAAGGGACAGCTGCTTCTCAGCCCCAGCATTTT.

This chain joins TRBV15 and TRBJ2-1; unclear D gene. Germline V gene data show CDR1 as LNHNV and CDR2 as YYDKDF (reference sequence). This CDR3 comprises 17 residues. V was cut by 0 bases and J by 3 bases, with 15 bases left in between. The CDR3 here is CATSRDLGDFFYNEQFF. CDR3 sequence (DNA): TGTGCCACCAGCAGAGATCTTGGAGACTTTTTCTACAATGAGCAGTTCTTC.

The chain carries TRBV28 and TRBJ1-2, with 8 bases lining up with TRBD1. V gave up 1 base and J gave up 2 bases; unmatched junction bases: 3. Germline values: CDR1 MDHEN, CDR2 SYDVKM. This CDR3 is 15 amino acids long. In DNA form, the CDR3 reads TGTGCCAGCAGTTTATTGGACAGGGAGAACTATGGCTACACCTTC. It codes for CASSLLDRENYGYTF.

V usage is TRBV28 and J usage is TRBJ1-5; D possibly corresponds to TRBD1 (5 bases). The CDR3 contains 13 residues. Looked up from germline, CDR1 is MDHEN and CDR2 is SYDVKM. V lost 6 bases, J lost 0 bases, and 6 bases lay in between. For the CDR3, the DNA is TGTGCCAGCAGGACAGATAGCAATCAGCCCCAGCATTTT. Translated: CASRTDSNQPQHF.